One sample yielded the 31 T cell receptor beta chains listed below, sequenced in a study of T cells after yellow fever vaccination. TCRdb processed the 5' RACE reads anew with MiXCR; each CDR3 protein has one entry. The sample lists roughly 400,000 distinct CDR3 sequences, roughly a sixth occurring once. Sequenced here: PBMCs, sampled before the yellow fever booster vaccination. The receptors were gathered from a man in his late teens or twenties who received the YFV17D yellow fever vaccine.

This clonotype was seen at least ten times. The chain carries TRBV6-5 and TRBJ2-2; no firm D call. The CDR3 is made up of 13 amino acids. With 7 bases removed from V and 7 bases from J, the gap between germline ends came to 13 bases. Germline lookup yields CDR1 MNHEY and CDR2 SVGAGI. The CDR3 region is CASKELRSGELFF. The CDR3 DNA follows: TGTGCCAGCAAGGAACTTCGGAGCGGGGAGCTGTTTTTT.

This clonotype was seen only a few times. The chain links TRBV5-1 to TRBJ2-2; D is perhaps TRBD2 (5 bases). The germline V and J ends were trimmed by 2 bases and 1 base, with 9 bases remaining between them. The CDR3 has 15 amino acids. Germline lookup yields CDR1 SGHRS and CDR2 YFSETQ. CDR3 sequence reads: CASSFTGENTGELFF. CDR3 nucleotide sequence: TGCGCCAGCAGCTTCACCGGGGAGAACACCGGGGAGCTGTTTTTT.

This clonotype was detected a few times. J is TRBJ2-7 and V is TRBV6-8, with TRBD2 as a possible D gene (6 bases). The CDR3 contains 15 residues. Germline V gives CDR1 MNHGY, CDR2 SAAAGT. The V end lost 7 bases, the J end lost 1 base, and 17 bases lay between the germline ends. DNA for the CDR3: TGTGCCAGCACAAAATGGGACTTTGAATCCTACGAGCAGTACGTC. Residues: CASTKWDFESYEQYV.

The chain couples TRBV5-1 to TRBJ1-2; the D gene is possibly TRBD1 (5 bases). The CDR3 is 16 amino acids. V shed 2 bases and J shed 0 bases, with 14 bases lying between them. Germline V gene data show CDR1 as SGHRS and CDR2 as YFSETQ. The CDR3 DNA sequence: TGCGCCAGCAGCTTTAGGGGCCAGGGTACTAACTATGGCTACACCTTC. It codes for CASSFRGQGTNYGYTF.

The chain recombines TRBV11-1 with TRBJ1-2; 12 bases are a match to TRBD1. Per germline, CDR1 SGHAT and CDR2 FQDESV (reference sequence). The J segment lost 8 bases and the V segment lost 5 bases, leaving 6 bases of the junction unmatched. This CDR3 has 14 residues. CDR3 coding DNA: TGTGCCAGCAGCAGCACCGGGACAGGGGGCGGCTACACCTTC. This translates into CASSSTGTGGGYTF.

The chain links TRBV6-5 to TRBJ1-1; possible D gene TRBD1, 6 bases. CDR1 is MNHEY and CDR2 is SVGAGI in the germline V gene. CDR3 length: 13 residues. V was shortened by 6 bases and J by 5 bases, with 13 bases between the two germline ends. Written as DNA, the CDR3 is TGTGCCAGCAGCCCACAGGGCAGGACTGAAGCTTTCTTT. Amino acids: CASSPQGRTEAFF.

This clonotype was seen a handful of times. The junction departs from the called germline gene at one end, perhaps through a read error. The chain recombines TRBV6-2 or TRBV6-3 with TRBJ2-1; 11 nucleotides agree with TRBD1. The CDR3 runs 16 residues. The V gene's germline CDR1 is MNHEY and CDR2 SVGEGT. The CDR3 sequence: CASIYSPDRGPHEQFF. The CDR3 bases are TGTGCCAGCATTTACTCCCCGGACAGGGGGCCTCATGAGCAGTTCTTC.

V is TRBV4-1 and J is TRBJ2-7; 10 bases line up with TRBD2. Germline CDR1 MGHRA, CDR2 YSYEKL. The CDR3 runs to 17 residues. Germline trimming cut 2 bases from V and 4 bases from J; bases unmatched to any gene: 11. The CDR3, as DNA: TGCGCCAGCAGCCAAAGGAGGGATAGCGGGGGGACGTACGAGCAGTACGTC. This translates into CASSQRRDSGGTYEQYV.

The chain combines TRBV5-1 with TRBJ2-1; D may be TRBD1 (6 bases). Trimming pared 4 bases from V and 3 bases from J, leaving 8 bases between. Germline assignment: CDR1 SGHRS and CDR2 YFSETQ. This CDR3 comprises 13 residues. CDR3 loop: CASSEDSYNEQFF. The CDR3 nucleotides read TGCGCCAGCAGCGAGGACAGCTACAATGAGCAGTTCTTC.

A few counts support this clonotype. CDR3 amino acids: CASSSRTGGSGANVLTF. The CDR3 nucleotides read TGTGCCAGCAGCTCCCGGACAGGGGGCTCCGGGGCCAACGTCCTGACTTTC. V gene TRBV7-8 combines with J gene TRBJ2-6; TRBD1 matches at 11 bases. From germline, CDR1 is SGHVS and CDR2 FQNEAQ. The V segment lost 4 bases and the J segment 4 bases; nucleotides outside the gene matches: 6. There are 17 residues in the CDR3.

The chain joins TRBV4-1 to TRBJ1-1; D is uncertain. Germline V gene data show CDR1 as MGHRA and CDR2 as YSYEKL. Trimming took off 1 base at V and 4 bases at J, with 10 bases between the two ends. The CDR3 sequence is 14 residues long. In DNA, the CDR3 is TGCGCCAGCAGCCAAGCGGACGGGATCACTGAAGCTTTCTTT. Its translation is CASSQADGITEAFF.

V and J are TRBV27 and TRBJ1-2, with no clear D. Trimming stripped 7 bases from V and 4 bases from J, with 16 bases between. This CDR3 has 14 residues. Germline V gene data show CDR1 as MNHEY and CDR2 as SMNVEV (reference sequence). As DNA, the CDR3 is TGTGCCAGCACCCCCGGGGTGGGCTCCTATGGCTACACCTTC. Amino acid sequence: CASTPGVGSYGYTF.

This chain uses TRBV20-1 with TRBJ2-1; 10 nucleotides align to TRBD2. Germline V gene lookup returns CDR1 DFQATT and CDR2 SNEGSKA (reference sequence). The J segment lost 8 bases and the V segment lost 5 bases, leaving 18 bases of the junction unmatched. The CDR3 has 17 amino acids. The CDR3 DNA reads as TGCAGTGCTTCCACGCCCGTTACTAGCGGGGTTGGGGATGAGCAGTTCTTC. This gives the protein CSASTPVTSGVGDEQFF.

The chain links TRBV15 to TRBJ1-2; unclear D gene. V was trimmed by 0 bases and J by 0 bases, leaving 17 bases between them. CDR1 and CDR2 (germline): LNHNV, YYDKDF (reference sequence). The CDR3 is 18 residues long. DNA for the CDR3: TGTGCCACCAGCAGAGATTTTCTCGCAGCCTCTGCTAACTATGGCTACACCTTC. This gives the protein CATSRDFLAASANYGYTF.

This clonotype was detected a few times. The chain is built from TRBV19 and TRBJ1-2, with 10 bases fitting TRBD1. CDR3 size: 11 residues. Germline values: CDR1 LNHDA, CDR2 SQIVND (reference sequence). The V segment lost 9 bases and the J segment 8 bases; nucleotides outside the gene matches: 3. The DNA for the CDR3 is TGTGCCAGCCGGACAGGGGGAGGCTACACCTTC. As protein: CASRTGGGYTF.

About this clonotype itself: A read error may produce the germline difference seen at one junction end. The chain has TRBV5-1 and TRBJ2-3; no clear D. The germline V gene has CDR1 SGHRS and CDR2 YFSETQ. This CDR3 is built from 14 residues. The CDR3 DNA sequence: TGCGCCAGCAGGTTGGAAGACAGCACAGATACGCAGTATTTT. It yields the protein CASRLEDSTDTQYF.

As for this clonotype: The junction departs from the called germline gene at one end, perhaps through a read error. The chain links TRBV7-7 to TRBJ2-1; D possibly uses TRBD1 or TRBD2 (6 bases each). Germline CDR1 and CDR2: SSHAT and FNYEAQ (reference sequence). This CDR3 is 15 amino acids long. The CDR3 spells CASRVRGTPYNEQFF. The CDR3 coding sequence is TGTGCTAGCAGGGTTAGGGGGACTCCCTACAATGAGCAGTTCTTC.

A remark on this clonotype: It may be a read error: a sequence one base away is much more abundant. The CDR3 is CASSLDKYGYTF. DNA for the CDR3: TGCGCCAGCAGCTTGGACAAATATGGCTACACCTTC. The genes are TRBV5-1 and TRBJ1-2; D is ambiguous. This CDR3 has 12 amino acids. Germline lookup yields CDR1 SGHRS and CDR2 YFSETQ. V was cut by 0 bases and J by 5 bases, with 5 bases left in between. Complete variable domain (other parts from reference TRBV5-1 and TRBJ1-2): KAGVTQTPRYLIKTRGQQVTLSCSPISGHRSVSWYQQTPGQGLQFLFEYFSETQRNKGNFPGRFSGRQFSNSRSEMNVSTLELGDSALYLCASSLDKYGYTFGSGTRLTVV.

The chain recombines TRBV7-2 with TRBJ2-5; 13 positions match TRBD2. Germline V lookup: CDR1 SGHTA, CDR2 FQGNSA. V shed 5 bases and J 3 bases; nucleotides not matched to a gene: 6. The CDR3 runs to 16 residues. The CDR3 spells CASSVPGLAGKETQYF. DNA of the CDR3: TGTGCCAGCAGCGTACCGGGACTAGCGGGGAAAGAGACCCAGTACTTC.

The V call is TRBV25-1, the J call TRBJ2-1; D may correspond to TRBD1 or TRBD2 (5 bases each). CDR3 length: 14 amino acids. Trimming pared 4 bases from V and 2 bases from J, leaving 9 bases between. Per the germline V gene, CDR1 is MGHDK and CDR2 is SYGVNS. The CDR3 DNA reads TGTGCCAGCAGTGTGGGGGACGCCTACAATGAGCAGTTCTTC. This translates into CASSVGDAYNEQFF. Filled out from reference TRBV25-1 and TRBJ2-1, the complete variable domain reads EADIYQTPRYLVIGTGKKITLECSQTMGHDKMYWYQQDPGMELHLIHYSYGVNSTEKGDLSSESTVSRIRTEHFPLTLESARPSHTSQYLCASSVGDAYNEQFFGPGTRLTVL.

This chain links TRBV5-1 with TRBJ1-6, with D unclear. The CDR3 runs to 16 residues. The germline V and J ends were trimmed by 1 base and 7 bases, with 15 bases remaining between them. From germline, CDR1 is SGHRS and CDR2 YFSETQ. The CDR3 here is CASSLRNLGANSPLHF. In DNA, the CDR3 is TGCGCCAGCAGCTTGCGGAACCTGGGCGCGAATTCACCCCTCCACTTT.

A word on this clonotype: Compared with germline, one end of the junction differs, possibly owing to a read error. The V gene is TRBV28, the J gene TRBJ2-3; 9 bases are shared with TRBD1. The CDR3 spans 13 residues. CDR1 is MDHEN, CDR2 SYDVKM, per germline. CDR3 loop: CASRRTGADTQYF. The DNA of the CDR3 is TGTGCCAGCAGGCGGACAGGGGCAGACACGCAGTATTTT.

This clonotype showed up just a few times. The V gene is TRBV6-2 or TRBV6-3, the J gene TRBJ1-5; 7 bases agree with TRBD1. Germline CDR1 MNHEY, CDR2 SVGEGT. The junction had 3 bases not matched to a gene; V was cut back by 5 bases and J by 2 bases. The CDR3 is 14 amino acids. The CDR3, as DNA: TGTGCCAGCAGTGGAGACAGGGGCAATCAGCCCCAGCATTTT. Translated: CASSGDRGNQPQHF.

CDR3: CASSGIQVYTGELFF. The CDR3, as DNA: TGTGCCAGCAGTGGGATACAGGTCTACACCGGGGAGCTGTTTTTT. The genes are TRBV12-3 or TRBV12-4 and TRBJ2-2; D is possibly TRBD1 (5 bases). Trimming stripped 5 bases from V and 3 bases from J, with 13 bases between. CDR3 size: 15 residues.

The J gene is TRBJ2-3, the V gene TRBV7-9, with a possible D match to TRBD1 (5 bases). The germline V and J ends were trimmed by 5 bases and 0 bases, with 12 bases remaining between them. This CDR3 has 15 amino acids. Per germline, CDR1 SEHNR and CDR2 FQNEAQ (reference sequence). Here the CDR3 DNA reads TGTGCCAGCAGCCGACAGTTTTCTAGCACAGATACGCAGTATTTT. Protein: CASSRQFSSTDTQYF.

The sample holds a few counts of this clonotype. The chain is built from TRBV27 and TRBJ2-3, with D possibly matching TRBD1 (6 bases). Per germline, CDR1 MNHEY and CDR2 SMNVEV (reference sequence). This CDR3 has 17 residues. Trimming shortened V by 5 bases and J by 2 bases, and 20 bases separated the two germline ends. The CDR3: CASSIAAGTLFTDTQYF. As DNA, the CDR3 is TGTGCCAGCAGTATCGCCGCCGGGACACTATTCACAGATACGCAGTATTTT.

The chain joins TRBV6-1 to TRBJ1-5; D unclear. Germline CDR1 MNHNS, CDR2 SASEGT. The CDR3 sequence is 14 residues long. The V end lost 3 bases, the J end lost 5 bases, and 11 bases lay between the germline ends. This CDR3 is CASSDHGVYQPQHF. CDR3 nucleotide sequence: TGTGCCAGCAGTGACCACGGGGTTTATCAGCCCCAGCATTTT.

This clonotype was observed a few times. The chain couples TRBV7-9 to TRBJ1-3; TRBD1 matches 7 bases. The CDR3 covers 14 residues. CDR1 and CDR2 from the germline V gene are SEHNR and FQNEAQ (reference sequence). Trimming at V came to 2 bases and at J to 3 bases, leaving 1 base not matched to a gene. The CDR3 DNA reads as TGTGCCAGCAGCTTAACAGGGGATGGAAACACCATATATTTT. It specifies CASSLTGDGNTIYF.

CDR3 nucleotide sequence: TGCAGTGCTAGAGAGGGGGGTGGATCCAATCAGCCCCAGCATTTT. Its protein is CSAREGGGSNQPQHF. The J gene is TRBJ1-5, the V gene TRBV20-1; a possible D gene is TRBD1 (5 bases). CDR1 DFQATT and CDR2 SNEGSKA come from the germline V gene (reference sequence). This CDR3 has 15 amino acids. The ends were cut back, 0 bases at V and 3 bases at J, with 12 bases in the middle.

The table lists this clonotype with a few counts. This chain uses TRBV6-2 or TRBV6-3 with TRBJ1-1; TRBD1 matches at 7 bases. The CDR3 runs to 15 residues. Germline V gives CDR1 MNHEY, CDR2 SVGEGT. With V trimmed by 5 bases and J by 1 base, 7 bases remained unmatched. CDR3 nucleotides: TGTGCCAGCAGTACCCTGGACAGGCCGAACACTGAAGCTTTCTTT. Its protein is CASSTLDRPNTEAFF.

This clonotype was detected only a few times. This chain connects TRBV25-1 to TRBJ2-3; 8 bases are a match to TRBD2. J lost 2 bases, V lost 4 bases, and 8 bases had no gene match. The germline gives CDR1 MGHDK, CDR2 SYGVNS. The CDR3 contains 16 residues. CDR3 region: CASSAIPGGTTDTQYF. The CDR3 region has the DNA TGTGCCAGCAGTGCCATCCCGGGGGGGACCACAGATACGCAGTATTTT.